Listed below are T cell receptor beta chains from one sample, sequenced in a study of vaccination and CD4 T cells after COVID-19. TCRdb processed the PCR reads anew with MiXCR; each CDR3 protein has one entry. This repertoire shows 15,000 to 20,000 distinct CDR3 sequences, about 42% found once; its top ten account for about 28%. For these TCRs, the target antigens are not known. The source material was CD4+ T cells from blood, cultured in vitro, sampled before SARS-CoV-2 vaccination. The receptors originated from a human donor who received a COVID-19 vaccine. Each CDR3 is given with its conserved first and last residue. A D gene is named only where the DNA matches it firmly. Rows give clone size only sometimes, using once, few, many, or a class for an expanded clone.

clone size,D gene,J gene,V gene,CDR3 protein,CDR3 DNA
.,TRBD1,TRBJ1-2,TRBV7-8,CASSPSTGGSYGYTF,TGTGCCAGCAGCCCGTCGACAGGGGGGTCCTATGGCTACACCTTC
few,.,TRBJ2-7,TRBV4-1,CASSRAVTSTYEQYF,TGCGCCAGCAGCCGAGCTGTGACAAGTACCTACGAGCAGTACTTC
once,.,TRBJ2-2,TRBV6-1,CASSGQVYNTGELFF,TGTGCCAGCAGTGGACAGGTTTATAACACCGGGGAGCTGTTTTTT
.,.,TRBJ2-3,TRBV25-1,CASSEYRATDTQYF,TGTGCCAGCAGTGAATACAGGGCTACAGATACGCAGTATTTT
.,.,TRBJ1-2,TRBV18,CASSPIDRLRGYTF,TGTGCCAGCTCACCCATAGACAGGCTCAGGGGCTACACCTTC
few,TRBD1,TRBJ1-2,TRBV11-3,CANPASTRTGLGYGYTF,TGTGCCAACCCCGCGTCAACACGGACAGGGCTGGGGTACGGCTACACCTTC
.,.,TRBJ2-1,TRBV10-2,CASRAGGDHNEQFF,TGCGCCAGCAGGGCCGGGGGAGATCACAATGAGCAGTTCTTC
.,TRBD1,TRBJ2-7,TRBV19,CASSLRQGDEQYF,TGTGCCAGTAGTTTGCGACAGGGGGACGAGCAGTACTTC
few,.,TRBJ1-5,TRBV30,CAWSVRSNQPQHF,TGTGCCTGGAGTGTAAGGAGCAATCAGCCCCAGCATTTT
.,.,TRBJ1-6,TRBV20-1,CSARVSAAVSNSPLHF,TGCAGTGCTAGGGTTTCGGCGGCAGTCTCGAATTCACCCCTCCACTTT
.,.,TRBJ1-2,TRBV2,CASSKDNNYGYTF,TGTGCCAGCAGCAAAGACAATAACTATGGCTACACCTTC
.,TRBD2,TRBJ2-7,TRBV20-1,CSAAIAGGSYEQYF,TGCAGTGCCGCAATAGCGGGGGGTTCCTACGAGCAGTACTTC
few,.,TRBJ2-7,TRBV20-1,CSAREGATLSYEQYF,TGCAGTGCTAGAGAAGGGGCGACACTCTCCTACGAGCAGTACTTC
.,TRBD1,TRBJ1-1,TRBV6-1,CASSHRGRGTEAFF,TGTGCCAGCAGCCACAGGGGGCGGGGCACTGAAGCTTTCTTT
.,TRBD1,TRBJ2-5,TRBV6-1,CASRGGQGTETQYF,TGTGCCAGCAGAGGGGGACAGGGTACAGAGACCCAGTACTTC
few,TRBD1,TRBJ1-1,TRBV6-1,CASSEGQGDTEAFF,TGTGCCAGCAGTGAAGGACAGGGCGACACTGAAGCTTTCTTT
.,.,TRBJ2-5,TRBV25-1,CASSEWAVETQYF,TGTGCCAGCAGTGAATGGGCGGTGGAGACCCAGTACTTC